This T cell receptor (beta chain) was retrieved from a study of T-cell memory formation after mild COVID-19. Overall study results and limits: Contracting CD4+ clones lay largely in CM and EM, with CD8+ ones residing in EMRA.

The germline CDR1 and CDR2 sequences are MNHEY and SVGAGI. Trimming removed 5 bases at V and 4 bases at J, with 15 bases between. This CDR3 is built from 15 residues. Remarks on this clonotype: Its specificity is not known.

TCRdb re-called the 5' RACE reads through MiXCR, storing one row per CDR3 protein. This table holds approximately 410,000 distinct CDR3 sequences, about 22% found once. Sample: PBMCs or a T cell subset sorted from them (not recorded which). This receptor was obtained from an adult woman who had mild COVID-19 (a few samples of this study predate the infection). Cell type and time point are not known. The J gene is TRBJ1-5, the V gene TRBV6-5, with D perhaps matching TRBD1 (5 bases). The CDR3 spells CASSLLRGPNQPQHF. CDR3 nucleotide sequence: TGTGCCAGCAGTCTCCTTCGGGGCCCAAATCAGCCCCAGCATTTT.